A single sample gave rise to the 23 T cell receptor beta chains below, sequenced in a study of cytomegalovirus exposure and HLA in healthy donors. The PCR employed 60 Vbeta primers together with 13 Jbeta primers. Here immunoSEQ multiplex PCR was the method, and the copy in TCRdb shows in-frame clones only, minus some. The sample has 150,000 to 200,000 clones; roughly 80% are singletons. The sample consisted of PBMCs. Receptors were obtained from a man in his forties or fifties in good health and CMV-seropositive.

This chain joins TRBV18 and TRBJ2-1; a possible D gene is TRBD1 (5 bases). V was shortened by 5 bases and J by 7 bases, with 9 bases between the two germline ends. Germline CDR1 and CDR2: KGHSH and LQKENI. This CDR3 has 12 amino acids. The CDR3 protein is CASSTAGNEQFF. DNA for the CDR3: TGTGCCAGCTCAACAGCAGGGAATGAGCAGTTCTTC. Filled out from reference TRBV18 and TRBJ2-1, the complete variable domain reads NAGVMQNPRHLVRRRGQEARLRCSPMKGHSHVYWYRQLPEEGLKFMVYLQKENIIDESGMPKERFSAEFPKEGPSILRIQQVVRGDSAAYFCASSTAGNEQFFGPGTRLTVL.

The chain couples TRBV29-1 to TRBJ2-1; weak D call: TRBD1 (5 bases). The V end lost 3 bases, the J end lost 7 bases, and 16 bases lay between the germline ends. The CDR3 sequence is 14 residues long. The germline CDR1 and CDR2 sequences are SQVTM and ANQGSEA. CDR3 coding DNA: TGCAGCGTTGATGAACGGCAGGGTAGGAATGAGCAGTTCTTC. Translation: CSVDERQGRNEQFF.

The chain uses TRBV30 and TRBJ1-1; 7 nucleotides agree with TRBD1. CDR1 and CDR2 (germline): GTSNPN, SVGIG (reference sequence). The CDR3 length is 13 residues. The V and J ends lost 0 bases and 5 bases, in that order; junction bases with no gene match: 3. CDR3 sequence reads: CAWSVQGKTEAFF. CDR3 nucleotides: TGTGCCTGGAGTGTACAGGGGAAGACTGAAGCTTTCTTT.

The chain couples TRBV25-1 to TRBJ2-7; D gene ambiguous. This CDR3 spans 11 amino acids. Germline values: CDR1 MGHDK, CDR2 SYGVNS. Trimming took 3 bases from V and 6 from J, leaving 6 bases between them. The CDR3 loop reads CASSDYGEQYF. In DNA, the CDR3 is TGTGCCAGCAGTGATTACGGCGAGCAGTACTTC.

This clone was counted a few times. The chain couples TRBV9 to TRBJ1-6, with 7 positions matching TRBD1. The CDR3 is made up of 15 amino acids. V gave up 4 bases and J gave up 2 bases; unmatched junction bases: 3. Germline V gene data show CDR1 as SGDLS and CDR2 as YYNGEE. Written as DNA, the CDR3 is TGTGCCAGCAGCTCGGGGACAGCCTATAATTCACCCCTCCACTTT. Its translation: CASSSGTAYNSPLHF.

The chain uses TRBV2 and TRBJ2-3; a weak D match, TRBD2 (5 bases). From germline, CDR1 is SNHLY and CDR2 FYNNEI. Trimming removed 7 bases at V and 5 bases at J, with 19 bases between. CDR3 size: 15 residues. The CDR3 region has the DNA TGTGCCAGCATTAGAATACCGGGGTCTGAAGATACGCAGTATTTT. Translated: CASIRIPGSEDTQYF. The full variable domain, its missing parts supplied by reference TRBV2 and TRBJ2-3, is EPEVTQTPSHQVTQMGQEVILRCVPISNHLYFYWYRQILGQKVEFLVSFYNNEISEKSEIFDDQFSVERPDGSNFTLKIRSTKLEDSAMYFCASIRIPGSEDTQYFGPGTRLTVL.

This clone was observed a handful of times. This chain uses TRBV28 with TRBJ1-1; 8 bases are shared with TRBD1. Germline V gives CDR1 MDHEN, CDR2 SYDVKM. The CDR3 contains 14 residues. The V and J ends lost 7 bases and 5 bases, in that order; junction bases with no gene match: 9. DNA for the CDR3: TGTGCCAGCAACCATGCAGGGGGCAGTACTGAAGCTTTCTTT. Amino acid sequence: CASNHAGGSTEAFF.

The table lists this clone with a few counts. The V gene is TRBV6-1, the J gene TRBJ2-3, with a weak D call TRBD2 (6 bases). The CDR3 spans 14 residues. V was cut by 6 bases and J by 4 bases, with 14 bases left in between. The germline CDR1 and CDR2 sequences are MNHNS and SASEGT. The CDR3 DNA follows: TGTGCCAGCAGGGACTACAGGAAACCAGATACGCAGTATTTT. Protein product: CASRDYRKPDTQYF.

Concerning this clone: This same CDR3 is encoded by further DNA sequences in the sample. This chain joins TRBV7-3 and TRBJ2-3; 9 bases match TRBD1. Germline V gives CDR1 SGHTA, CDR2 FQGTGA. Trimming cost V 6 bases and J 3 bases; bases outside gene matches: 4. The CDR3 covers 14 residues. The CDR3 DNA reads TGTGCCAGCAGTTCGGGACAGGGTACAGATACGCAGTATTTT. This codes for CASSSGQGTDTQYF.

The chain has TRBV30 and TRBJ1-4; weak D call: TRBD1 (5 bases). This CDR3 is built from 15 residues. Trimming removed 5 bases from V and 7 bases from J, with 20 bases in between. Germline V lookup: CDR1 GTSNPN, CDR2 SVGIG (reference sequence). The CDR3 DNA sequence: TGTGCCTGGTCCCAAGTTACAGGTTTTACTGAAAAACTGTTTTTT. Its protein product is CAWSQVTGFTEKLFF.

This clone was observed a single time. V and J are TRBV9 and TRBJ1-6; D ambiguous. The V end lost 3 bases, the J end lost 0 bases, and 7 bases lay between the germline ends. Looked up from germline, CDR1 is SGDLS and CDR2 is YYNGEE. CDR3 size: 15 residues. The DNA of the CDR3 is TGTGCCAGCAGCGCGTCGAGCTCCTATAATTCACCCCTCCACTTT. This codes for CASSASSSYNSPLHF.

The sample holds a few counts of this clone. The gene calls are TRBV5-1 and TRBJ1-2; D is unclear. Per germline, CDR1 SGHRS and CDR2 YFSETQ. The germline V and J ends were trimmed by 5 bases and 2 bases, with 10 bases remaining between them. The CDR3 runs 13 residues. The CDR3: CASSFMGNYGYTF. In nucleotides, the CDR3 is TGCGCCAGCAGTTTCATGGGCAACTATGGCTACACCTTC.

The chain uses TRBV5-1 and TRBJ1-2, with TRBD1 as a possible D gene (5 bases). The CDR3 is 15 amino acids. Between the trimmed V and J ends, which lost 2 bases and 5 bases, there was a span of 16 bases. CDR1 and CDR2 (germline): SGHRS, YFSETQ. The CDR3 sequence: CASSFATVGGYGYTF. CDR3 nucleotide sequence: TGCGCCAGCAGCTTCGCGACAGTGGGGGGGTATGGCTACACCTTC. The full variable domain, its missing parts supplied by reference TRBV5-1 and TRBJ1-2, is KAGVTQTPRYLIKTRGQQVTLSCSPISGHRSVSWYQQTPGQGLQFLFEYFSETQRNKGNFPGRFSGRQFSNSRSEMNVSTLELGDSALYLCASSFATVGGYGYTFGSGTRLTVV.

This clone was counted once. CDR3 amino acids: CASSLPGLTDTQYF. The CDR3 nucleotides are TGTGCCAGCAGCTTACCGGGTCTGACAGATACGCAGTATTTT. The rearrangement links TRBV5-5 to TRBJ2-3; D is uncertain. Germline loops: CDR1 SGHKS, CDR2 YYEKEE (reference sequence). Trimming cost V 2 bases and J 3 bases, with 10 bases left between them. The CDR3 has 14 amino acids.

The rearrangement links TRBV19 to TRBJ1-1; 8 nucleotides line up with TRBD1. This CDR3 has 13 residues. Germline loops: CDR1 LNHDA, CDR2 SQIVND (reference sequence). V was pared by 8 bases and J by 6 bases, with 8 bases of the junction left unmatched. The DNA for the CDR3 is TGTGCCAGTCGGACAGGGTGGGAATCTGAAGCTTTCTTT. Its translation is CASRTGWESEAFF.

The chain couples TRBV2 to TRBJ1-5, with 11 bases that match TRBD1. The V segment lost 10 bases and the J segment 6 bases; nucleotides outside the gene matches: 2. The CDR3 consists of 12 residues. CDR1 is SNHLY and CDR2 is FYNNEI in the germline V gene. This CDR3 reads CATGTGGQPQHF. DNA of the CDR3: TGTGCCACCGGGACAGGGGGTCAGCCCCAGCATTTT. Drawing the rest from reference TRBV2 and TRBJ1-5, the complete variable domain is EPEVTQTPSHQVTQMGQEVILRCVPISNHLYFYWYRQILGQKVEFLVSFYNNEISEKSEIFDDQFSVERPDGSNFTLKIRSTKLEDSAMYFCATGTGGQPQHFGDGTRLSIL.

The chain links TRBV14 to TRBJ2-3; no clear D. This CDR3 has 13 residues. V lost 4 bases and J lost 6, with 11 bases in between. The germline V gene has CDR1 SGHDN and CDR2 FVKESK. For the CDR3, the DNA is TGTGCCAGCAGCCCCCGACTCCAGGATACGCAGTATTTT. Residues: CASSPRLQDTQYF.

Here the CDR3 reads CASSGQSEETQYF. The CDR3, as DNA: TGTGCCAGCAGTGGACAGTCCGAAGAGACCCAGTACTTC. The rearrangement joins TRBV6-5 to TRBJ2-5; possible D gene TRBD1, 6 bases. The CDR3 length is 13 residues. Trimming took off 5 bases at V and 3 bases at J, with 10 bases between the two ends. Germline CDR1 and CDR2: MNHEY and SVGAGI.

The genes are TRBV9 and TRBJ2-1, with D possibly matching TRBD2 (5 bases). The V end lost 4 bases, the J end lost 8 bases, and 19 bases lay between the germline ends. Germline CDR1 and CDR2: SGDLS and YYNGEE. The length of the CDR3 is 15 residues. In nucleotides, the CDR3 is TGTGCCAGCAGCCCAATAGGAGTCCGGGGAGATGAGCAGTTCTTC. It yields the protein CASSPIGVRGDEQFF.

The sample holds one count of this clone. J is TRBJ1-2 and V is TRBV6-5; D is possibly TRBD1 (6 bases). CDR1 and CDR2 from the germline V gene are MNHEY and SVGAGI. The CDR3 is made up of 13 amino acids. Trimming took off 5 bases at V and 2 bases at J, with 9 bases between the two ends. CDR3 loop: CASSQTGNYGYTF. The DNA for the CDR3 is TGTGCCAGCAGTCAAACAGGGAACTATGGCTACACCTTC.

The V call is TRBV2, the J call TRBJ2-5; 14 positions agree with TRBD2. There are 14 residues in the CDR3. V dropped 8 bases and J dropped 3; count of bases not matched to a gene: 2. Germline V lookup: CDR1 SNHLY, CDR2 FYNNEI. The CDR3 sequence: CASPGLAGEETQYF. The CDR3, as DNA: TGTGCCAGCCCGGGACTAGCGGGGGAAGAGACCCAGTACTTC.

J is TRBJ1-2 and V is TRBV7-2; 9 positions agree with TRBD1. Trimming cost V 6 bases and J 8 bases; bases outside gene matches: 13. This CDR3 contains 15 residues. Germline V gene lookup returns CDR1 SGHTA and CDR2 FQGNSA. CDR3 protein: CASRNTGTGRYGYTF. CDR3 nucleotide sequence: TGTGCCAGCAGGAATACCGGGACAGGGCGGTACGGCTACACCTTC.

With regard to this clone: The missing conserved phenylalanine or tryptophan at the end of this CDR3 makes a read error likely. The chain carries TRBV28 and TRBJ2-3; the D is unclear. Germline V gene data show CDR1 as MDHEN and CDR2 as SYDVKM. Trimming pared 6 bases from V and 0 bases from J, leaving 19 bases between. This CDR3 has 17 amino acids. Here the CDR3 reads CASSPNRPGSSTDTQYL. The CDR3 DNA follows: TGTGCCAGCAGCCCCAATAGACCTGGTTCTAGCACAGATACGCAGTATCTT.